Below, one T cell receptor (beta chain) is given with its context. Its antigen is unidentified. With 3 bases removed from V and 8 bases from J, the gap between germline ends came to 16 bases. CDR3 length: 14 residues. Per the germline V gene, CDR1 is LGHNA and CDR2 is YSLEER. As handled by the study authors: Across samples, TCR counts had a median of roughly 100,000 and ranged from 23,224 to 690,600. One entry per CDR3 protein, called by TCRdb with MiXCR from the RACE reads. The V and J calls come from TCRdb's annotation, not from the publication. This table holds fewer than 85,000 distinct CDR3 sequences, around a tenth found once. As to time point: patch test 2, 6 weeks after DPC sensitization. Regarding treatment: therapeutic diphenylcyclopropenone sensitization with weekly scalp DPC. Extraction yielded total RNA from whole blood (unfractionated). This record belongs to a study of human T cells and chemical hapten exposure. Study overall: Doses of diphenylcyclopropenone went to the patients' scalps weekly throughout the roughly 24-week study.

Study-level points and caveats: Counts of TCRs above 1 in 1000 frequency stayed unchanged with DPC sensitization.

The receptor comes from a man aged 18 to 29 with alopecia areata. Some clones in this sample may be carry-over from other donors' samples. This rearrangement joins TRBV4-3 to TRBJ1-2, with D possibly being TRBD1 (5 bases). The sequencing used whole blood, collected in connection with sensitization to the hapten diphenylcyclopropenone (DPC). CDR3 nucleotides: TGCGCCAGCAGCCACACCTCAACAGGATTAGGCTACACCTTC. As protein: CASSHTSTGLGYTF.